This TCR beta chain was found in a study of blood T cell repertoires in COVID-19. TCRdb keeps only in-frame clones here, not all; method: immunoSEQ multiplex PCR. This sample has roughly 260,000 clones, with approximately 85% found just once. The sequence was collected from a woman between 70 and 85 years old with acute or convalescent COVID-19. The sequenced material came from peripheral blood.

The CDR3 bases are TGTGCCAGTACCCCCTCGGGACTAGCGGGGCTCGAGACCCAGTACTTC. Amino acids: CASTPSGLAGLETQYF. The rearrangement joins TRBV4-2 to TRBJ2-5; 13 bases are shared with TRBD2. The CDR3 is made up of 16 amino acids. CDR1 LGHNA and CDR2 YNFKEQ come from the germline V gene. V shed 9 bases and J 5 bases; nucleotides not matched to a gene: 12.